The 24 T cell receptor beta chains listed next were all sequenced from one sample in a study of beta chain features in type 1 diabetes. Study findings and constraints: Across all four CD4+ subsets, people with type 1 diabetes showed modestly shorter TCRB CDR3s.

Reverse transcribing all isolated RNA meant expressed TCRB transcripts were sequenced. This table comes from immunoSEQ multiplex PCR, and its TCRdb copy is limited to in-frame clones, with some not included. The sample lists around 250,000 clones; 13% to 15% were seen once. Antigens of these TCRs are unknown. Sequenced: naive CD4+ T cells from blood. These receptors were taken from a young man with type 1 diabetes.

The chain's CDR3 is CASSDSFQPQHF. The CDR3 DNA reads as TGTGCCAGCAGTGATTCGTTTCAGCCCCAGCATTTT. This chain uses TRBV2 with TRBJ1-5; D unclear. Trimming removed 3 bases from V and 6 bases from J, with 6 bases in between. The CDR3 has 12 amino acids. Germline CDR1 is SNHLY and CDR2 is FYNNEI.

The CDR3 DNA sequence: TGTGCCAGCAGTTACTCGGGCAGCATGAACACTGAAGCTTTCTTT. The encoded protein is CASSYSGSMNTEAFF. The genes are TRBV6-5 and TRBJ1-1; D gene uncertain. The V and J ends lost 0 bases and 0 bases respectively, with 8 bases between them. Per germline, CDR1 MNHEY and CDR2 SVGAGI. This CDR3 is built from 15 residues.

The rearrangement uses TRBV18 and TRBJ2-6, with D possibly TRBD2 on 6 matching bases. Germline CDR1 KGHSH, CDR2 LQKENI. The CDR3 has 17 residues. V lost 4 bases to trimming and J lost 2 bases, with 15 bases between them. Written as DNA, the CDR3 is TGTGCCAGCTCACGAATTCCGGGGGAAGCTGGGGCCAACGTCCTGACTTTC. Protein: CASSRIPGEAGANVLTF.

This clone has more than one count but fewer than ten. The chain combines TRBV27 with TRBJ2-6; D is ambiguous. Trimming took off 4 bases at V and 0 bases at J, with 7 bases between the two ends. CDR1 MNHEY and CDR2 SMNVEV come from the germline V gene (reference sequence). There are 15 residues in the CDR3. DNA of the CDR3: TGTGCCAGCAGTTCTAAATCCTCTGGGGCCAACGTCCTGACTTTC. This codes for CASSSKSSGANVLTF.

This clone was seen only a few times. The chain joins TRBV7-2 to TRBJ2-7; D uncertain. From germline, CDR1 is SGHTA and CDR2 FQGNSA. V was clipped by 1 base and J by 0 bases, with 13 bases between them. The CDR3 consists of 16 residues. The CDR3: CASSLVTRMSSYEQYF. The CDR3, as DNA: TGTGCCAGCAGCTTAGTGACGCGGATGAGCTCCTACGAGCAGTACTTC.

This clone was observed a handful of times. This chain joins TRBV19 and TRBJ1-5; D is ambiguous. This CDR3 has 14 residues. Between the trimmed V and J ends, which lost 6 bases and 1 base, there was a span of 10 bases. Germline lookup yields CDR1 LNHDA and CDR2 SQIVND (reference sequence). DNA for the CDR3: TGTGCCAGTAGCGGGGTGTACAGCAATCAGCCCCAGCATTTT. It is translated as CASSGVYSNQPQHF.

This clone showed up just a few times. In DNA, the CDR3 is TGCAGCGCTGGGCGCAGGCTGAACTACGAGCAGTACTTC. Translating gives CSAGRRLNYEQYF. V and J are TRBV29-1 and TRBJ2-7; D uncertain. The CDR3 covers 13 residues. CDR1 is SQVTM, CDR2 ANQGSEA, per germline. Deletions cut 7 bases from V and 3 bases from J, with 16 bases between.

This clone has just a few counts. The gene calls are TRBV5-1 and TRBJ1-1; possible D gene TRBD1, 6 bases. Per the germline V gene, CDR1 is SGHRS and CDR2 is YFSETQ. V dropped 1 base and J dropped 4 bases, with 8 bases sitting between them. The CDR3 consists of 13 residues. DNA of the CDR3: TGCGCCAGCAGCTTGAGAGGGGGCACTGAAGCTTTCTTT. Protein product: CASSLRGGTEAFF.

This clone was seen only a few times. The V and J genes are TRBV28 and TRBJ1-1; TRBD1 is a possible D gene (5 bases). V was pared by 4 bases and J by 5 bases, with 8 bases between. This CDR3 comprises 12 residues. Germline V gene lookup returns CDR1 MDHEN and CDR2 SYDVKM. CDR3 residues: CASSSDSTEAFF. The DNA for the CDR3 is TGTGCCAGCAGTTCTGACAGTACTGAAGCTTTCTTT.

This clone was found a few times. Distinct nucleotide sequences in the sample also encode this CDR3. V and J are TRBV28 and TRBJ2-7; weak D call: TRBD2 (6 bases). With 5 bases removed from V and 3 bases from J, the gap between germline ends came to 8 bases. CDR3 size: 12 residues. From germline, CDR1 is MDHEN and CDR2 SYDVKM. In nucleotides, the CDR3 is TGTGCCAGCAGTCTCGGGGGCTACGAGCAGTACTTC. Protein product: CASSLGGYEQYF.

This clone has a handful of counts. This rearrangement joins TRBV29-1 to TRBJ1-2, with a weak D call TRBD1 (6 bases). The V and J ends lost 6 bases and 0 bases respectively, with 11 bases between them. The CDR3 is made up of 13 amino acids. Germline assignment: CDR1 SQVTM and CDR2 ANQGSEA. The CDR3 sequence is CSVGGQSNYGYTF. The CDR3 DNA reads TGCAGCGTAGGCGGACAGTCTAACTATGGCTACACCTTC.

Concerning this clone: Other nucleotide sequences from this sample produce the same CDR3. This chain connects TRBV29-1 to TRBJ2-5; 7 bases are a match to TRBD2. V lost 4 bases and J lost 5; bases outside the gene matches: 4. Germline CDR1 and CDR2: SQVTM and ANQGSEA. The CDR3 length is 12 residues. The DNA of the CDR3 is TGCAGCGTTGGTCAGGGAGGGGAGACCCAGTACTTC. Its protein product is CSVGQGGETQYF.

This clone was seen a handful of times. The chain couples TRBV4-3 to TRBJ2-3; 9 nucleotides match TRBD2. This CDR3 has 17 residues. Trimming removed 1 base from V and 3 bases from J; junction bases left unmatched: 8. CDR1 is LGHNA and CDR2 is YSLEER in the germline V gene. CDR3 region: CASSQGGGRAVTDTQYF. The CDR3 DNA sequence: TGCGCCAGCAGCCAAGGAGGCGGGAGGGCCGTAACAGATACGCAGTATTTT.

This clone was found a few times. J is TRBJ2-1 and V is TRBV11-3; TRBD2 aligns across 7 bases. The CDR3 is 15 residues long. Trimming took 5 bases from V and 3 from J; bases not matched to a gene: 7. CDR1 is SGHNT and CDR2 is YENEEA in the germline V gene. The CDR3 DNA follows: TGTGCCAGCAGCCTAACGCGCGGGAGCTACAATGAGCAGTTCTTC. Encoded protein: CASSLTRGSYNEQFF.

Only a few counts were recorded for this clone. The chain recombines TRBV7-8 with TRBJ2-7, with unresolved D. Trimming removed 0 bases at V and 4 bases at J, with 7 bases between. Germline V lookup: CDR1 SGHVS, CDR2 FQNEAQ. This CDR3 has 13 amino acids. The CDR3 DNA sequence: TGTGCCAGCAGCTTAGCGCTTCAGTACGAGCAGTACTTC. It translates to CASSLALQYEQYF.

This chain connects TRBV7-2 to TRBJ2-6; 8 bases fit TRBD2. Germline lookup yields CDR1 SGHTA and CDR2 FQGNSA. The CDR3 runs 16 residues. Trimming took 5 bases from V and 4 from J; bases not matched to a gene: 7. CDR3 DNA: TGTGCCAGCAGCGCCCGGGGGGGGCCCGGGGCCAACGTCCTGACTTTC. Protein: CASSARGGPGANVLTF. Combining the CDR3 with reference TRBV7-2 and TRBJ2-6 gives the whole variable domain GAGVSQSPSNKVTEKGKDVELRCDPISGHTALYWYRQSLGQGLEFLIYFQGNSAPDKSGLPSDRFSAERTGGSVSTLTIQRTQQEDSAVYLCASSARGGPGANVLTFGAGSRLTVL.

The V and J genes are TRBV5-1 and TRBJ2-5, with D perhaps TRBD2 (7 bases). Germline loops: CDR1 SGHRS, CDR2 YFSETQ. The length of the CDR3 is 13 residues. Trimming shortened V by 3 bases and J by 7 bases, and 13 bases separated the two germline ends. The CDR3 region has the DNA TGCGCCAGCAGCTCCGAACGGGGGGCGACCCAGTACTTC. It is translated as CASSSERGATQYF.

This clone was seen a few times. The chain carries TRBV18 and TRBJ2-2, with D uncertain. In germline, CDR1 is KGHSH, CDR2 LQKENI. The CDR3 has 13 residues. Deletions cut 2 bases from V and 6 bases from J, with 7 bases between. The chain's CDR3 is CASSPIVAGELFF. CDR3 coding DNA: TGTGCCAGCTCACCAATCGTCGCCGGGGAGCTGTTTTTT.

A few counts support this clone. V and J are TRBV5-1 and TRBJ1-2, with TRBD1 matching over 7 bases. The CDR3 totals 15 residues. Per germline, CDR1 SGHRS and CDR2 YFSETQ. V lost 4 bases to trimming and J lost 3 bases; unmatched junction nucleotides: 9. The CDR3 loop reads CASSGGTAEDYGYTF. The CDR3 nucleotides are TGCGCCAGCAGCGGGGGGACAGCCGAGGACTATGGCTACACCTTC.

This clone showed up just a few times. This chain uses TRBV10-3 with TRBJ1-4; a possible D gene is TRBD1 (5 bases). The CDR3 spans 16 residues. Germline loops: CDR1 ENHRY, CDR2 SYGVKD. V lost 2 bases and J lost 4, with 14 bases in between. CDR3: CAISESGAQINEKLFF. Written as DNA, the CDR3 is TGTGCCATCAGTGAGAGCGGGGCACAGATTAATGAAAAACTGTTTTTT.

This clone occurred a few times. The chain combines TRBV28 with TRBJ1-2, with TRBD1 matching over 7 bases. With V trimmed by 4 bases and J by 4 bases, 9 bases remained unmatched. The CDR3 length is 15 residues. The germline CDR1 and CDR2 sequences are MDHEN and SYDVKM. CDR3 sequence: CASSSLVGQVYGYTF. The CDR3 DNA reads as TGTGCCAGCAGTTCTCTGGTCGGACAGGTCTATGGCTACACCTTC.

The rearrangement joins TRBV14 to TRBJ2-7, with 7 bases lining up with TRBD1. The CDR3 length is 16 residues. Per the germline V gene, CDR1 is SGHDN and CDR2 is FVKESK. Trimming cost V 0 bases and J 2 bases; bases outside gene matches: 7. CDR3 sequence reads: CASSQDIDRVTYEQYF. The CDR3 bases are TGTGCCAGCAGCCAAGATATCGACAGGGTGACCTACGAGCAGTACTTC. Drawing the rest from reference TRBV14 and TRBJ2-7, the complete variable domain is EAGVTQFPSHSVIEKGQTVTLRCDPISGHDNLYWYRRVMGKEIKFLLHFVKESKQDESGMPNNRFLAERTGGTYSTLKVQPAELEDSGVYFCASSQDIDRVTYEQYFGPGTRLTVT.

This clone was picked up a small number of times. J is TRBJ2-1 and V is TRBV9, with D tentatively TRBD1 (6 bases). Germline CDR1 reads SGDLS; CDR2 reads YYNGEE. CDR3 length: 16 amino acids. Trimming pared 0 bases from V and 5 bases from J, leaving 15 bases between. The CDR3 here is CASSVGGRGYDNEQFF. CDR3 sequence (DNA): TGTGCCAGCAGCGTAGGCGGCAGGGGCTACGACAATGAGCAGTTCTTC.

This clone was recorded a few times. The genes are TRBV28 and TRBJ2-7, with D perhaps matching TRBD2 (5 bases). This CDR3 comprises 13 residues. Germline V gene sequence: CDR1 MDHEN, CDR2 SYDVKM. V was cut by 7 bases and J by 3 bases, with 13 bases left in between. The CDR3, as DNA: TGTGCCAGCACGGGGTTAGGATTCTACGAGCAGTACTTC. It encodes CASTGLGFYEQYF.